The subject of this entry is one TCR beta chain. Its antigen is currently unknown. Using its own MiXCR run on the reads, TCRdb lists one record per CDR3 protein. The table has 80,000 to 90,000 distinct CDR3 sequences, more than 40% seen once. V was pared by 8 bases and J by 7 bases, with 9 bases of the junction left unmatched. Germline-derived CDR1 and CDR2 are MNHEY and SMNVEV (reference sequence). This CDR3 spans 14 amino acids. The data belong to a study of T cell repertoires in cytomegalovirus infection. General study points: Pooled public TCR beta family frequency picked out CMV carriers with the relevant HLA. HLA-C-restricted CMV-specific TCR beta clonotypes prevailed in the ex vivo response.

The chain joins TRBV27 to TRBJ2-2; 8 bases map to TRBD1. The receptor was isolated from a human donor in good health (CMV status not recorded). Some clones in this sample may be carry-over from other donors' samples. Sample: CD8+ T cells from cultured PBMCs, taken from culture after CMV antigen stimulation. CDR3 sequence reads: CASAPGTGGGELFF. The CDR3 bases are TGTGCCAGCGCTCCGGGGACAGGAGGCGGGGAGCTGTTTTTT.